This T cell receptor beta chain originates from a study of T cell repertoires in cytomegalovirus infection. The overall study: Indications came from public TCR beta signatures; they pointed to CMV infection and to a matching HLA type.

Trimming took off 3 bases at V and 1 base at J, with 15 bases between the two ends. The CDR3 totals 15 residues. Germline assignment: CDR1 DFQATT and CDR2 SNEGSKA (reference sequence). From the reads, TCRdb called clonotypes with MiXCR, one entry per CDR3 protein. In the table there are roughly 760,000 distinct CDR3 sequences, less than 40% of which are singletons. The sequenced sample was PBMCs. The chain combines TRBV20-1 with TRBJ1-1; D possibly corresponds to TRBD1 (5 bases). The TCR was taken from a human donor in good health (CMV status not recorded). Some clones in this sample may be carry-over from other donors' samples. CDR3: CSARGPGAPNTEAFF. The CDR3, as DNA: TGCAGTGCTAGGGGCCCCGGGGCCCCGAACACTGAAGCTTTCTTT.